Presented here are 30 T cell receptor beta chains from one specimen sequenced in a study of OX40 agonist ivuxolimab in advanced cancers. Clones were read by immunoSEQ multiplex PCR, and TCRdb kept only the in-frame ones, dropping some. The sample includes approximately 17,000 clones, 82% of them seen just once. The sample in question was CD4+ or CD8+ T cells sorted from blood, obtained in a trial of the OX40 agonist ivuxolimab. These receptors were taken from an adult with an advanced solid tumor such as melanoma, head and neck, liver or kidney cancer.

This sequence joins TRBV7-8 and TRBJ2-7; D gene uncertain. The CDR3 consists of 11 residues. From germline, CDR1 is SGHVS and CDR2 FQNEAQ. With 6 bases removed from V and 7 bases from J, the gap between germline ends came to 10 bases. In nucleotides, the CDR3 is TGTGCCAGCAGTGGTGGGCGGGAGCAGTACTTC. It translates to CASSGGREQYF.

The chain employs TRBV28 and TRBJ2-2; 12 nucleotides agree with TRBD2. There are 16 residues in the CDR3. The V and J ends lost 5 bases and 7 bases, in that order; junction bases with no gene match: 8. Germline CDR1 MDHEN, CDR2 SYDVKM. The CDR3, as DNA: TGTGCCAGCAGTGTCTCTAGCGGGAGGGCCTTCGGGGAGCTGTTTTTT. Translating it yields CASSVSSGRAFGELFF.

CDR3 sequence reads: CASSIWGDGDTQYF. Here the CDR3 DNA reads TGTGCCAGTAGTATATGGGGAGACGGGGATACGCAGTATTTT. This chain connects TRBV19 to TRBJ2-3; D possibly corresponds to TRBD2 (5 bases). Germline values: CDR1 LNHDA, CDR2 SQIVND (reference sequence). The CDR3 is made up of 14 amino acids. V was pared by 2 bases and J by 6 bases, with 12 bases between.

The chain links TRBV19 to TRBJ1-5; TRBD1 is a possible D gene (6 bases). V lost 3 bases and J 2 bases, leaving 20 bases between the germline ends. This CDR3 is 18 amino acids long. The V gene's germline CDR1 is LNHDA and CDR2 SQIVND (reference sequence). The CDR3 sequence: CASSMAPQGRAGNQPQHF. The CDR3 nucleotides read TGTGCCAGTAGTATGGCTCCACAGGGACGGGCGGGCAATCAGCCCCAGCATTTT.

This chain links TRBV6-5 with TRBJ2-4; possible D gene TRBD2, 6 bases. Trimming removed 2 bases from V and 6 bases from J, with 17 bases in between. This CDR3 is built from 16 residues. Germline lookup yields CDR1 MNHEY and CDR2 SVGAGI. The CDR3 region has the DNA TGTGCCAGCAGTTACAGGGACTCAGGGAGGAGAAACATTCAGTACTTC. It translates to CASSYRDSGRRNIQYF.

The chain joins TRBV6-1 to TRBJ2-7; D tentatively reads TRBD1 or TRBD2 (5 bases each). CDR1 is MNHNS, CDR2 SASEGT, per germline. The CDR3 has 14 amino acids. V was pared by 1 base and J by 6 bases, with 13 bases between. In DNA form, the CDR3 reads TGTGCCAGCAGTGAAGTGGGACCCCGAGGCGAGCAGTACTTC. Residues: CASSEVGPRGEQYF.

This clone was recorded a few times. The V call is TRBV6-1, the J call TRBJ2-3; perhaps TRBD2 as D (5 bases). CDR3 size: 17 residues. V lost 0 bases and J lost 4, with 17 bases in between. Germline CDR1 and CDR2: MNHNS and SASEGT. As DNA, the CDR3 is TGTGCCAGCAGTGAAGCACTGGGCGGAGGACGGGCAGATACGCAGTATTTT. Amino acids: CASSEALGGGRADTQYF.

The chain recombines TRBV19 with TRBJ1-2, with TRBD1 matching 9 bases. The CDR3 has 13 residues. V was pared by 6 bases and J by 7 bases, with 6 bases of the junction left unmatched. Germline CDR1 LNHDA, CDR2 SQIVND (reference sequence). The CDR3 bases are TGTGCCAGTAGAAGGGACAGGGTTTCTGGCTACACCTTC. It is translated as CASRRDRVSGYTF.

The gene calls are TRBV18 and TRBJ2-5, with no clear D. Germline CDR1 and CDR2: KGHSH and LQKENI. The CDR3 is made up of 16 amino acids. V dropped 3 bases and J dropped 2 bases, with 16 bases sitting between them. CDR3 coding DNA: TGTGCCAGCTCACCTTCGTTAGGGAAAATACAAGAGACCCAGTACTTC. Protein: CASSPSLGKIQETQYF.

This chain connects TRBV7-9 to TRBJ2-1, with 10 bases identical to TRBD2. This CDR3 contains 16 residues. Germline values: CDR1 SEHNR, CDR2 FQNEAQ (reference sequence). V shed 1 base and J 7 bases; nucleotides not matched to a gene: 7. This CDR3 is CASSLVPLAGWNEQFF. DNA for the CDR3: TGTGCCAGCAGCTTAGTACCACTAGCGGGATGGAATGAGCAGTTCTTC.

V gene TRBV29-1 combines with J gene TRBJ2-1; 9 bases match TRBD2. CDR1 is SQVTM, CDR2 ANQGSEA, per germline. This CDR3 comprises 15 residues. With V trimmed by 6 bases and J by 2 bases, 8 bases remained unmatched. The CDR3 loop reads CSVHISGRAYNEQFF. The DNA of the CDR3 is TGCAGCGTGCACATTAGCGGGAGAGCCTACAATGAGCAGTTCTTC.

This chain connects TRBV4-3 to TRBJ2-5, with a tentative D call TRBD1 (6 bases). Per germline, CDR1 LGHNA and CDR2 YSLEER. This CDR3 is 16 amino acids long. Trimming removed 0 bases at V and 4 bases at J, with 15 bases between. CDR3 nucleotides: TGCGCCAGCAGCCAAGAATTGGCTCAGGGGCGAGAGACCCAGTACTTC. Amino acid sequence: CASSQELAQGRETQYF.

The chain carries TRBV14 and TRBJ2-1; 8 bases map to TRBD2. The CDR3 totals 15 residues. V lost 1 base, J lost 6 bases, and 5 bases stayed unmatched. Per the germline V gene, CDR1 is SGHDN and CDR2 is FVKESK. The CDR3 bases are TGTGCCAGCAGCCAAGTCGGGAGGGCAGGCAATGAGCAGTTCTTC. Protein product: CASSQVGRAGNEQFF.

This chain connects TRBV7-9 to TRBJ2-1; D gene ambiguous. Looked up from germline, CDR1 is SEHNR and CDR2 is FQNEAQ (reference sequence). The CDR3 is 15 amino acids. V lost 6 bases, J lost 0 bases, and 12 bases lay in between. CDR3 nucleotide sequence: TGTGCCAGCAGTGAGGCCTACAGCTCCTACAATGAGCAGTTCTTC. It is translated as CASSEAYSSYNEQFF.

The chain joins TRBV7-9 to TRBJ1-2, with TRBD1 as a possible D gene (6 bases). CDR3 size: 13 residues. Trimming pared 3 bases from V and 3 bases from J, leaving 8 bases between. Germline lookup yields CDR1 SEHNR and CDR2 FQNEAQ (reference sequence). The CDR3 region has the DNA TGTGCCAGCAGCTTGGACAGATACTATGGCTACACCTTC. It translates to CASSLDRYYGYTF.

This clone was detected once. The gene calls are TRBV5-1 and TRBJ1-2, with D hard to call. V was trimmed by 1 base and J by 4 bases, leaving 14 bases between them. CDR1 and CDR2 from the germline V gene are SGHRS and YFSETQ. This CDR3 comprises 15 residues. CDR3 in amino acids: CASSLRLVKGYGYTF. The CDR3, as DNA: TGCGCCAGCAGCTTGAGGCTCGTTAAGGGCTATGGCTACACCTTC.

About this clone itself: The same CDR3 arises from other DNA sequences in this sample as well. V gene TRBV28 combines with J gene TRBJ1-2, with D unresolved. The germline V gene encodes CDR1 MDHEN and CDR2 SYDVKM. Between the trimmed V and J ends, which lost 2 bases and 4 bases, there was a span of 5 bases. CDR3 size: 12 residues. The chain's CDR3 is CASSLGSYGYTF. The DNA of the CDR3 is TGTGCCAGCAGTTTAGGCAGCTATGGCTACACCTTC.

The chain recombines TRBV6-1 with TRBJ2-5; 8 bases agree with TRBD2. The CDR3 is made up of 15 amino acids. From germline, CDR1 is MNHNS and CDR2 SASEGT. Unmatched junction bases numbered 16, after V lost 11 bases and J lost 5 bases. This CDR3 is CAHGRESALGETQYF. The CDR3 DNA reads TGTGCCCACGGGAGGGAATCAGCGCTGGGGGAGACCCAGTACTTC.

This rearrangement joins TRBV7-9 to TRBJ1-2; unclear D gene. Trimming pared 5 bases from V and 0 bases from J, leaving 16 bases between. Germline CDR1 SEHNR, CDR2 FQNEAQ (reference sequence). The CDR3 sequence is 16 residues long. As DNA, the CDR3 is TGTGCCAGCAGCCAAGTCGGACGGACTCCTAACTATGGCTACACCTTC. It translates to CASSQVGRTPNYGYTF.

The genes are TRBV5-4 and TRBJ1-4, with 8 positions matching TRBD1. The CDR3 consists of 15 residues. Germline lookup yields CDR1 SGHNT and CDR2 YYREEE (reference sequence). The ends lost 0 bases at V and 8 bases at J; junction bases unmatched: 6. The CDR3 spells CASSLASGGEEKLFF. CDR3 nucleotides: TGTGCCAGCAGCTTGGCCTCAGGGGGCGAAGAAAAACTGTTTTTT.

The chain employs TRBV7-3 and TRBJ2-1, with D perhaps TRBD2 (5 bases). This CDR3 is 13 amino acids long. CDR1 is SGHTA and CDR2 is FQGTGA in the germline V gene. Deletions cut 5 bases from V and 9 bases from J, with 14 bases between. CDR3 DNA sequence: TGTGCCAGCAGCACGGACTCCTCCAGTGAGCAGTTCTTC. It translates to CASSTDSSSEQFF. Full variable domain (rest looked up from reference TRBV7-3 and TRBJ2-1): GAGVSQTPSNKVTEKGKYVELRCDPISGHTALYWYRQSLGQGPEFLIYFQGTGAADDSGLPNDRFFAVRPEGSVSTLKIQRTERGDSAVYLCASSTDSSSEQFFGPGTRLTVL.

This chain joins TRBV14 and TRBJ2-1; 10 positions agree with TRBD2. Trimming cost V 2 bases and J 9 bases; bases outside gene matches: 7. The CDR3 is made up of 15 amino acids. Germline CDR1 is SGHDN and CDR2 is FVKESK. CDR3 in DNA: TGTGCCAGCAGCCAAAGCCTAGCGGGAGCCGGTGAGCAGTTCTTC. Its protein product is CASSQSLAGAGEQFF. Supplemented by reference TRBV14 and TRBJ2-1, the full variable domain reads EAGVTQFPSHSVIEKGQTVTLRCDPISGHDNLYWYRRVMGKEIKFLLHFVKESKQDESGMPNNRFLAERTGGTYSTLKVQPAELEDSGVYFCASSQSLAGAGEQFFGPGTRLTVL.

The rearrangement uses TRBV29-1 and TRBJ1-2, with D possibly matching TRBD1 (6 bases). The CDR3 runs to 12 residues. V was cut by 7 bases and J by 7 bases, with 16 bases left in between. CDR1 is SQVTM and CDR2 is ANQGSEA in the germline V gene. CDR3 protein: CSGAQGTSGYTF. CDR3 sequence (DNA): TGCAGCGGCGCACAGGGTACCTCTGGCTACACCTTC. Together with reference TRBV29-1 and TRBJ1-2, the CDR3 gives the full variable domain: SAVISQKPSRDICQRGTSLTIQCQVDSQVTMMFWYRQQPGQSLTLIATANQGSEATYESGFVIDKFPISRPNLTFSTLTVSNMSPEDSSIYLCSGAQGTSGYTFGSGTRLTVV.

The genes are TRBV20-1 and TRBJ1-2; D gene unclear. CDR3 length: 11 residues. Deletions cut 4 bases from V and 0 bases from J, with 3 bases between. In germline, CDR1 is DFQATT, CDR2 SNEGSKA (reference sequence). CDR3: CSAKANYGYTF. CDR3 nucleotide sequence: TGCAGTGCTAAAGCTAACTATGGCTACACCTTC.

This chain joins TRBV14 and TRBJ2-7, with TRBD2 identical over 7 bases. Losses at the gene ends were 3 bases for V and 6 bases for J; bases not matched to a gene: 11. CDR1 is SGHDN, CDR2 FVKESK, per germline. CDR3 length equals 15 residues. Here the CDR3 reads CASSHPGLKFPEQYF. The CDR3 nucleotides read TGTGCCAGCAGCCACCCGGGACTAAAATTTCCCGAGCAGTACTTC.

This clone was picked up one time. V gene TRBV18 combines with J gene TRBJ2-6; D is perhaps TRBD2 (5 bases). The CDR3 totals 16 residues. Germline V CDR1 and CDR2: KGHSH, LQKENI. Trimming removed 1 base from V and 0 bases from J, with 7 bases in between. CDR3 region: CASSPLDSSGANVLTF. CDR3 bases: TGTGCCAGCTCACCACTGGACTCCTCTGGGGCCAACGTCCTGACTTTC. The full variable domain, in which reference TRBV18 and TRBJ2-6 provide the parts outside the CDR3, is NAGVMQNPRHLVRRRGQEARLRCSPMKGHSHVYWYRQLPEEGLKFMVYLQKENIIDESGMPKERFSAEFPKEGPSILRIQQVVRGDSAAYFCASSPLDSSGANVLTFGAGSRLTVL.

This clone has only a few counts. V gene TRBV30 combines with J gene TRBJ2-2; 8 bases agree with TRBD2. CDR1 and CDR2 from the germline V gene are GTSNPN and SVGIG (reference sequence). The CDR3 sequence is 15 residues long. V lost 3 bases and J lost 0; bases outside the gene matches: 3. The CDR3 protein is CAWRRGGSNTGELFF. Written as DNA, the CDR3 is TGTGCCTGGAGACGGGGGGGATCGAACACCGGGGAGCTGTTTTTT.

The rearrangement links TRBV2 to TRBJ2-5; 7 bases are shared with TRBD2. Germline trimming cut 9 bases from V and 6 bases from J; bases unmatched to any gene: 10. The CDR3 covers 13 residues. Germline V CDR1 and CDR2: SNHLY, FYNNEI. CDR3 amino acids: CARGGQGRKTQYF. The CDR3 DNA is TGTGCCAGGGGAGGGCAGGGTCGGAAGACCCAGTACTTC. Combining the CDR3 with reference TRBV2 and TRBJ2-5 gives the whole variable domain EPEVTQTPSHQVTQMGQEVILRCVPISNHLYFYWYRQILGQKVEFLVSFYNNEISEKSEIFDDQFSVERPDGSNFTLKIRSTKLEDSAMYFCARGGQGRKTQYFGPGTRLLVL.

This rearrangement joins TRBV7-2 to TRBJ1-2, with D unclear. Germline lookup yields CDR1 SGHTA and CDR2 FQGNSA. V dropped 2 bases and J dropped 0 bases, with 7 bases sitting between them. The CDR3 consists of 14 residues. CDR3 residues: CASSLFRSNYGYTF. DNA of the CDR3: TGTGCCAGCAGCTTATTCCGATCTAACTATGGCTACACCTTC. Full variable domain (remainder filled in from reference TRBV7-2 and TRBJ1-2): GAGVSQSPSNKVTEKGKDVELRCDPISGHTALYWYRQSLGQGLEFLIYFQGNSAPDKSGLPSDRFSAERTGGSVSTLTIQRTQQEDSAVYLCASSLFRSNYGYTFGSGTRLTVV.

This chain links TRBV19 with TRBJ2-2; D gene unclear. The CDR3 is 12 residues long. Deletions cut 9 bases from V and 4 bases from J, with 9 bases between. CDR1 is LNHDA, CDR2 SQIVND, per germline (reference sequence). CDR3 bases: TGTGCCAGCGGGCAGATCACCGGGGAGCTGTTTTTT. This codes for CASGQITGELFF. Full variable domain (rest looked up from reference TRBV19 and TRBJ2-2): DGGITQSPKYLFRKEGQNVTLSCEQNLNHDAMYWYRQDPGQGLRLIYYSQIVNDFQKGDIAEGYSVSREKKESFPLTVTSAQKNPTAFYLCASGQITGELFFGEGSRLTVL.